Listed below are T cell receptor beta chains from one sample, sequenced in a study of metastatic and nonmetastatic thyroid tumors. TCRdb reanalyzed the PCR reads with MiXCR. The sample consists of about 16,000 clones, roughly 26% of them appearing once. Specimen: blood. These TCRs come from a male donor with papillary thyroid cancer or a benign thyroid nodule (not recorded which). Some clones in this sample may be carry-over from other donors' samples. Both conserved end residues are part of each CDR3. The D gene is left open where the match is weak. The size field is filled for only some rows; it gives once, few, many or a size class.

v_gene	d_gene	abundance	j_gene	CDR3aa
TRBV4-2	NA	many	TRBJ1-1	CASSQSSGGLNTEAFF
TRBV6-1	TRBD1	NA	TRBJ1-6	CASRGQEDSPLHF
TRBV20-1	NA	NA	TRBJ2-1	CSASTVSSYNEQFF
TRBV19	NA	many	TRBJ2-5	CASSMGLQETQYF
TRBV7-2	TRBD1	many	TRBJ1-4	CASGAGTGIGKLFF
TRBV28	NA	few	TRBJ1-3	CASNREGNTIYF
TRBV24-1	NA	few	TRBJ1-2	CATSDGGRTFYGYTF
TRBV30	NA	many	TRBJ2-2	CARRRGIDTGELFF
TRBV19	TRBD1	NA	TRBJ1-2	CASSSGTDFYGYTF
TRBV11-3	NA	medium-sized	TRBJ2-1	CASSLQALTYNEQFF
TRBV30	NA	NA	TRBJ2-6	CAWSPKDSTSGANVLTF
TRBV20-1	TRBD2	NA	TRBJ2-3	CSASERTSGRATDTQYF
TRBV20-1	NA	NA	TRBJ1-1	CSASDGVDTEAFF
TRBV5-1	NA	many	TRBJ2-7	CASSLGYEQYF
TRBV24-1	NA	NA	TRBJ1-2	CATSAAYSSGYTF
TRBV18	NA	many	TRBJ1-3	CASSPGDSGNTIYF
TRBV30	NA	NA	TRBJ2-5	CAWMSPLGPRGETQYF
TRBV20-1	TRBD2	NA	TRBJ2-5	CSARTSGGASGYQETQYF
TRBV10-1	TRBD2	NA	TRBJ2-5	CASSAAGGFETKYF
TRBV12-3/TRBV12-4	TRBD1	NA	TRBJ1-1	CASSLGTLGQMNTEAFF
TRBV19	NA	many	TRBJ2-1	CASSIDLTYNEQFF
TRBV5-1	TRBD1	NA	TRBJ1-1	CASSARETGGGDEAFF
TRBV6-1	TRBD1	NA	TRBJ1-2	CAAGQGARDGYTF
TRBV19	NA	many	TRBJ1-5	CASRKYTSGPTSQPQHF
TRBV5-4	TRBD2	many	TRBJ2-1	CASSSRLAGGPVNEQFF
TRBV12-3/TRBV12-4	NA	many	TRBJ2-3	CASSFSAGRGTDTQYF
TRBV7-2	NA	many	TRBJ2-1	CASSLGGNGEQFF
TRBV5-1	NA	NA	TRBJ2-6	CASNTGDTGANVLTF
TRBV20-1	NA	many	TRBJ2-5	CSAEVPGRIQETQYF
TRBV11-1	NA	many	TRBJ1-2	CASSFVSGEGYTF
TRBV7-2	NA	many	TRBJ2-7	CASSLAGRQGNEQYF
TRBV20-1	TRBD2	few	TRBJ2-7	CSARAAGVDYEQYF
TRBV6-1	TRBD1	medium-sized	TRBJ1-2	CASSPLTRDSQTYGYTF
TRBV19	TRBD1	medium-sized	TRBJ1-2	CASSMRTGARGDGYTF
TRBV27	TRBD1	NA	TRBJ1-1	CASSSAGTAGYEAFF
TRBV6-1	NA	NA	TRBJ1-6	CASSESRSPLHF
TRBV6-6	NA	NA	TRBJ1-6	CASTYSGSYNSPLHF
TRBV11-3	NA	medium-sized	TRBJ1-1	CASSLGRGDLEAFF
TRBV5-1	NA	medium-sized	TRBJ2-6	CASSLGGTGANVLTF
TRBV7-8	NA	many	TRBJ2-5	CASSHNRETQYF
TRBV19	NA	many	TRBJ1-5	CASSISSNQPQHF
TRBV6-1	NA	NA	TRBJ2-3	CASERERAFTYTQYF
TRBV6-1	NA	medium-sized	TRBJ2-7	CASSEDRLSYEQYF
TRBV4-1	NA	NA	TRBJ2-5	CAISLQVYQETRYF
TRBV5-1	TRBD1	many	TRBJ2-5	CASSLDRGHETQYF
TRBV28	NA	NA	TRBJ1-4	CASSLSRVRGEKLFF
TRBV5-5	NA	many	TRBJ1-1	CASSVTGLNTEAFF
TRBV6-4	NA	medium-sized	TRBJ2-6	CASSEGGSGANVLTF
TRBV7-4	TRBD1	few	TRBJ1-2	CASSLGAGGDYGYTF
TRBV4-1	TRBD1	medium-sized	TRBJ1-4	CASSQDHRGQKLFF
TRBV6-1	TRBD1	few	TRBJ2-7	CATQGDRSSDEQYF
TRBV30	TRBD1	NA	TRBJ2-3	CAWSVDLGQGGPDTQYF
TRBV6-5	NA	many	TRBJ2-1	CASSYGSSYNEQFF